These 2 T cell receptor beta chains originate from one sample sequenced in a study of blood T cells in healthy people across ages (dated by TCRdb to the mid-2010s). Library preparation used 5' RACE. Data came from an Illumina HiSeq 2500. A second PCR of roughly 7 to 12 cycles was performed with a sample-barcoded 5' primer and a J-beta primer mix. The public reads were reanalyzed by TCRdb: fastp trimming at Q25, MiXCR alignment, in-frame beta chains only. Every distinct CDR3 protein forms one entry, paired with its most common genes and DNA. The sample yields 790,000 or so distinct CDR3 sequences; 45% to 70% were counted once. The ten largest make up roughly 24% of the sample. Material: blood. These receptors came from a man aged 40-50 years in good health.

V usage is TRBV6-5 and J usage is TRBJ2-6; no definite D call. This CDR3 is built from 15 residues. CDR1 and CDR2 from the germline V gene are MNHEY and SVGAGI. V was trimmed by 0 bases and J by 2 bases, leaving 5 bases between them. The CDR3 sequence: CASSYSTTGANVLTF. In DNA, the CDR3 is TGTGCCAGCAGTTACTCGACGACTGGGGCCAACGTCCTGACTTTC.

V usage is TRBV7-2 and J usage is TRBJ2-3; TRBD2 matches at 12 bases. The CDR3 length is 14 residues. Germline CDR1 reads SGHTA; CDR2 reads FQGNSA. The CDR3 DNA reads TGTATGACAGGACTAGCGGGGCGCACAGATACGCAGTATTTT. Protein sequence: CMTGLAGRTDTQYF.